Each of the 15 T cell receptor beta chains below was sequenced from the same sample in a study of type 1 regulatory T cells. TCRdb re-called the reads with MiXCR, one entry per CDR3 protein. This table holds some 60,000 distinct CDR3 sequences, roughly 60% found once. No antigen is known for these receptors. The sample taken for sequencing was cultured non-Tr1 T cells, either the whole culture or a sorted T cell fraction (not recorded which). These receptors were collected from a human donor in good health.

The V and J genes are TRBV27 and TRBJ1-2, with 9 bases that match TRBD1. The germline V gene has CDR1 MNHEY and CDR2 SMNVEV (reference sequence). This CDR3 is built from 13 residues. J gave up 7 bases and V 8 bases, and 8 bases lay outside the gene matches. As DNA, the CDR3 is TGTGCCAGCCGACAGACAGGGGGAGGTGGCTACACCTTC. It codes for CASRQTGGGGYTF.

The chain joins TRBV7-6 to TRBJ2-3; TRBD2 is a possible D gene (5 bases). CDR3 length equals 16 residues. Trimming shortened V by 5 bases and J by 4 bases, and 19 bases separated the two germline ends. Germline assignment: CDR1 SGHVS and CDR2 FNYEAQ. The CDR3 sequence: CASSPNSGMAADTQYF. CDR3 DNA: TGTGCCAGCAGCCCTAATTCCGGGATGGCGGCAGATACGCAGTATTTT.

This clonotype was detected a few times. DNA for the CDR3: TGTGCCAGCAGTGCCCTAGCGGGAGGGTCACATGAGCAGTTCTTC. Encoded protein: CASSALAGGSHEQFF. The genes are TRBV2 and TRBJ2-1; the match to TRBD2 covers 12 bases. The junction had 6 bases not matched to a gene; V was cut back by 4 bases and J by 8 bases. In germline, CDR1 is SNHLY, CDR2 FYNNEI. This CDR3 is 15 amino acids long.

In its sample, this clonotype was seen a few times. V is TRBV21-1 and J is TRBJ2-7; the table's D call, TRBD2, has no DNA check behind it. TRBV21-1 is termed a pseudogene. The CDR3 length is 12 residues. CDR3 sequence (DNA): TGTGCCAGCAGCAAAGAGGCGGGAGAGCAGTACTTC. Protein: CASSKEAGEQYF.

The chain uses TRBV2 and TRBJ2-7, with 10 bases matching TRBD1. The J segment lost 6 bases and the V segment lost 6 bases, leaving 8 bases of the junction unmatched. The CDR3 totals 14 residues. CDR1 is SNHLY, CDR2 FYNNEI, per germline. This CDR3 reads CASRDRGVSVEQYF. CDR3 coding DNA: TGTGCCAGCAGGGACAGGGGGGTGTCGGTCGAGCAGTACTTC.

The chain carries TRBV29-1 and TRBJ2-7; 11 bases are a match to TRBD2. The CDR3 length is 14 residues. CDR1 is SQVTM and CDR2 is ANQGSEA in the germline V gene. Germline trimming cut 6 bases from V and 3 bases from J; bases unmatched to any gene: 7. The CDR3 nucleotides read TGCAGCGTCGTCACGACTAGCGGGAACTACGAGCAGTACTTC. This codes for CSVVTTSGNYEQYF.

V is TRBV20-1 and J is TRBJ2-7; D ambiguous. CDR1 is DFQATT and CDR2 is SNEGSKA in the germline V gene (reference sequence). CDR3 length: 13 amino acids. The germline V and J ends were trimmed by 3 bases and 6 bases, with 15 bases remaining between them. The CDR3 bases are TGCAGTGCTAGTTTTACGACGGCTGGCGAGCAGTACTTC. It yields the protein CSASFTTAGEQYF.

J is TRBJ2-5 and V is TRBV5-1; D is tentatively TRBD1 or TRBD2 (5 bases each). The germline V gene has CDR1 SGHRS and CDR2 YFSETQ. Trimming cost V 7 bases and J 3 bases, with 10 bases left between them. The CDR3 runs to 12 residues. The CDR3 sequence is CASGTDEETQYF. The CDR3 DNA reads TGCGCCAGCGGGACGGACGAAGAGACCCAGTACTTC. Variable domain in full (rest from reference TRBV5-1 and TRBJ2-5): KAGVTQTPRYLIKTRGQQVTLSCSPISGHRSVSWYQQTPGQGLQFLFEYFSETQRNKGNFPGRFSGRQFSNSRSEMNVSTLELGDSALYLCASGTDEETQYFGPGTRLLVL.

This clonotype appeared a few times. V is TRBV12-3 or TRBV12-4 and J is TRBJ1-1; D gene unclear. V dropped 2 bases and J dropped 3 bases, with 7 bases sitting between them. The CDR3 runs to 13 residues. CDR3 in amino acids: CASSLSADTEAFF. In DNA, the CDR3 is TGTGCCAGCAGTTTAAGTGCGGACACTGAAGCTTTCTTT.

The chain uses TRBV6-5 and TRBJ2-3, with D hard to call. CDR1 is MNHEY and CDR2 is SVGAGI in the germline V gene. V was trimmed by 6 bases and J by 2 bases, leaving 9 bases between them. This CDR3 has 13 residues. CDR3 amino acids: CASRQRVTDTQYF. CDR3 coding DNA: TGTGCCAGCAGACAGAGAGTCACAGATACGCAGTATTTT.

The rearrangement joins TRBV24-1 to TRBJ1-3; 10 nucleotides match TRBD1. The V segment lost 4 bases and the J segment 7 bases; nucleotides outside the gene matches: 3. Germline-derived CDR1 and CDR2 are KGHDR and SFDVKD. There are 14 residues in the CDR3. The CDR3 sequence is CATSESGQGNTIYF. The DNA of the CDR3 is TGTGCCACCAGTGAGTCGGGACAGGGGAACACCATATATTTT.

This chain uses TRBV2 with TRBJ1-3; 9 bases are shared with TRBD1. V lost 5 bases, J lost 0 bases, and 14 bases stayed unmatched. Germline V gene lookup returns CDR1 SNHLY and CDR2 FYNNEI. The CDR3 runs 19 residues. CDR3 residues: CASSLIRDRVSSSGNTIYF. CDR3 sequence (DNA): TGTGCCAGCAGTCTGATCCGGGACAGGGTATCGAGCTCTGGAAACACCATATATTTT.

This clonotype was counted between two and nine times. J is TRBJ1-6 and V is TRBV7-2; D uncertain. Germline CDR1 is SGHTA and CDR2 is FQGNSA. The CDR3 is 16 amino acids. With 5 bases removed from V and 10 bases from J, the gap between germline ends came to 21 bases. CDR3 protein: CASSTHGSGSMSPLHF. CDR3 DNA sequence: TGTGCCAGCAGCACCCACGGTTCGGGCTCGATGTCACCCCTCCACTTT. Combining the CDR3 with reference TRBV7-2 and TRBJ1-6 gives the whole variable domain GAGVSQSPSNKVTEKGKDVELRCDPISGHTALYWYRQSLGQGLEFLIYFQGNSAPDKSGLPSDRFSAERTGGSVSTLTIQRTQQEDSAVYLCASSTHGSGSMSPLHFGNGTRLTVT.

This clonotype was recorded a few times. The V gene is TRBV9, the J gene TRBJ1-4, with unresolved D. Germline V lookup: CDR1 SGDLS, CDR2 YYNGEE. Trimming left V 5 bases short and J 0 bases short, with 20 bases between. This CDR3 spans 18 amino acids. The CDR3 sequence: CASRLSDERKATNEKLFF. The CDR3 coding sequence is TGTGCCAGCAGACTATCGGATGAGAGAAAAGCAACTAATGAAAAACTGTTTTTT.

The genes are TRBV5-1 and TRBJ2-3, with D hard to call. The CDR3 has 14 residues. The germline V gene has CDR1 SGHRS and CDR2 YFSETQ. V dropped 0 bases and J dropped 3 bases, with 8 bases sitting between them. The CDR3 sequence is CASSLVGLTDTQYF. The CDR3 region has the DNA TGCGCCAGCAGCTTGGTAGGGTTAACAGATACGCAGTATTTT.